This T cell receptor beta chain emerged from a study of long-term antiretroviral therapy in people with HIV. One or more pre-ART and two or more post-ART PBMC samples were available from each donor. Assay version v3.0 of immunoSEQ was used, and it was run at survey level. Sequencing was performed with immunoSEQ multiplex PCR; in TCRdb, only in-frame clones are kept and a portion is missing. The profile shows under 20,000 clones, about 81% of them singletons. The receptor was isolated from a woman in her forties with HIV. The sample was unsorted PBMCs, taken around 3.2 years after starting antiretroviral therapy.

The CDR3 reads CASSVGGSDTQYF. The CDR3 DNA reads as TGTGCCAGCAGCGTAGGGGGGTCAGATACGCAGTATTTT. The J gene is TRBJ2-3, the V gene TRBV9; D assignment may be TRBD1 or TRBD2 (5 bases each). The V and J ends lost 0 bases and 4 bases respectively, with 6 bases between them. The CDR3 spans 13 residues. Germline assignment: CDR1 SGDLS and CDR2 YYNGEE.